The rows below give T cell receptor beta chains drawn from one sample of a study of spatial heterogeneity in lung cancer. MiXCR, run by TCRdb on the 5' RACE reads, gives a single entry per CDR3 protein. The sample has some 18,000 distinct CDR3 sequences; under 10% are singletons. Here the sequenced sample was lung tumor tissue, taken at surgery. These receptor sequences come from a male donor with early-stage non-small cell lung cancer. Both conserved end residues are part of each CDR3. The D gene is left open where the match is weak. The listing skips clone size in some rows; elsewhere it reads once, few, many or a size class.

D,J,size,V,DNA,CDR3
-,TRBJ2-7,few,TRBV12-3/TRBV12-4,TGTGCCAGCAGTTTAAGTCTCTCCTACGAGCAGTACTTC,CASSLSLSYEQYF
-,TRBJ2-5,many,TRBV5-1,TGCGCCAGCAGCGCGGAGGGGGATCGGGGGACCCAGTACTTC,CASSAEGDRGTQYF
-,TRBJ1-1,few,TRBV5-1,TGCGCCAGCAGCGGGGAGTCCGAATTCTCTGAAGCTTTCTTT,CASSGESEFSEAFF
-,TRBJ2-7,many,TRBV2,TGTGCCAGCCGGACCACGGGACTCTCCTACGAGCAGTACTTC,CASRTTGLSYEQYF
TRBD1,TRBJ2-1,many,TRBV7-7,TGTGCTAGCTCCCCCGGGACAGGGCAAAACAATGAGCAGTTCTTC,CASSPGTGQNNEQFF
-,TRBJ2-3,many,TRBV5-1,TGCGCCAGCAGCTTGTGGACAGCAAGCACAGATACGCAGTATTTT,CASSLWTASTDTQYF
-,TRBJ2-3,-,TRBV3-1,TGTGCCAGCAGCCAAGTGGGGGGGGGGGCCGATACGCAGTATTTT,CASSQVGGGADTQYF
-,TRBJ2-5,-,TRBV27,TGTGCCAGCAGTCCGGACGACAAGGGTCGGGAGACCCAGTACTTC,CASSPDDKGRETQYF
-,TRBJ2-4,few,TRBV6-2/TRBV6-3,TGTGCCAGCAGTCCCTTGTTCCAAAACATTCAGTACTTC,CASSPLFQNIQYF
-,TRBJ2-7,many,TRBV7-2,TGTGCCAGCAGTTGGACAGTTAACTACGAGCAGTACTTC,CASSWTVNYEQYF
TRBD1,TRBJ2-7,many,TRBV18,TGTGCCAGCTCACAATCCGTGGGACAGGGGCTATACGAGCAGTACTTC,CASSQSVGQGLYEQYF
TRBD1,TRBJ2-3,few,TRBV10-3,TGTGCCATCAGTGGACAGGGGACAGATACGCAGTATTTT,CAISGQGTDTQYF
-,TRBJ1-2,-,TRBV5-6,TGTGCCAGCAGCTTGATGGCTAACTATGGCGACACCTTC,CASSLMANYGDTF
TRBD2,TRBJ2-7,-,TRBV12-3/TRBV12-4,TGTGCCAGCACCTTGACCGGGACTAGGACGTACGAGCAGTACTTC,CASTLTGTRTYEQYF
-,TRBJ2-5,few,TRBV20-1,TGCAGTGCTAGAGATACTTACCAAGAGACCCAGTACTTC,CSARDTYQETQYF
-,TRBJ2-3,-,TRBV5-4,TGTGCCAGCAGCATGACTGGCACAGATACGCAGTATTTT,CASSMTGTDTQYF
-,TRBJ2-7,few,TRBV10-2,TGCGCCAGCAGTGAGGCTAGCTATTCCGAGCAGTACTTC,CASSEASYSEQYF
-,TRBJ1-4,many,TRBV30,TGTGCCTGGAGTGTATTACGGGGAGAAAAACTGTTTTTT,CAWSVLRGEKLFF
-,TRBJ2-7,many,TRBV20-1,TGCAGCGCGGGGCAGGGGGCCTACGAGCAGTACTTC,CSAGQGAYEQYF
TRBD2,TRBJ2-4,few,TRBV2,TGTGCCAGCAGAGCGGGACTCGGTCTAGCCAAAAACATTCAGTACTTC,CASRAGLGLAKNIQYF
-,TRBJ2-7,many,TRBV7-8,TGTGCCAGCAGCCCCCGCAGGGTCTACGAGCAGTACTTC,CASSPRRVYEQYF
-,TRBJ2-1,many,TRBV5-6,TGTGCCAGCAGCTTGGCCCGGTACAATGAGCAGTTCTTC,CASSLARYNEQFF
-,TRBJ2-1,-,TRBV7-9,TGTGCCAGCAGCTTAGAGTCGGGGGATGAGCAGTTCTTC,CASSLESGDEQFF
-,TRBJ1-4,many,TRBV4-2,TGTGCCAGCAGCCAAGAAAAACGGTTTAATGAAAAACTGTTTTTT,CASSQEKRFNEKLFF
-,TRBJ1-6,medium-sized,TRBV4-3,TGCGCCAGCAGCCTGGGGCAGGGGAATTCACCCCTCCACTTT,CASSLGQGNSPLHF
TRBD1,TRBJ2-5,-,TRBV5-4,TGTGCCAGCAGTTCCGGACAGGGGGTCGGGCAAGAGACCCAGTACTTC,CASSSGQGVGQETQYF
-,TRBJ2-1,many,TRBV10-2,TGCGCCAGCTCCCCCTACAATGAGCAGTTCTTC,CASSPYNEQFF
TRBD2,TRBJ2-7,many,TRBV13,TGTGCCAGCTCAGTTCGGGGGGGTGCGCACTCCTACGAGCAGTACTTC,CASSVRGGAHSYEQYF
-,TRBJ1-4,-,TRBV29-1,TGCAGCGTTGTAGGAGGGGTGAATAATGAAAAACTGTTTTTT,CSVVGGVNNEKLFF
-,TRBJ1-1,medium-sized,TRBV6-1,TGTGCCAGCAGTGCACGGGGGAACACTGAAGCTTTCTTT,CASSARGNTEAFF
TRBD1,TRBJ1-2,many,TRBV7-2,TGTGCCAGCAGCACACGGACAGGGGGCTCATTTGGCTACACCTTC,CASSTRTGGSFGYTF
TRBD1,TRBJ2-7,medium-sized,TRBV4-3,TGCGCCAGCAGCCACGGGACAGGACGGACCTACGAGCAGTACTTC,CASSHGTGRTYEQYF
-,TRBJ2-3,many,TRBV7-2,TGTGCCAGCAGCCCCGGATGGGCCAAAGATACGCAGTATTTT,CASSPGWAKDTQYF
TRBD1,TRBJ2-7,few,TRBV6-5,TGTGCCAGCAGTTTCAGTCACACAGGGGGCTACGAGCAGTACTTC,CASSFSHTGGYEQYF
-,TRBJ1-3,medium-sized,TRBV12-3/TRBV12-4,TGTGCCAGCAGCCGCCTCGACACCATATATTTT,CASSRLDTIYF
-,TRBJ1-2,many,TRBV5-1,TGCGCCAGCAGCTTGGCAGGGTTGGATGGCTACACCTTC,CASSLAGLDGYTF
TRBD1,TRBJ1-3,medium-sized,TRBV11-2,TGTGCCACAGACAGGGGTGACTCTGGAAACACCATATATTTT,CATDRGDSGNTIYF
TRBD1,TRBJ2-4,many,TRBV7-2,TGTGCCAGCAGCGTGGGACAGGGTATAGACATTCAGTACTTC,CASSVGQGIDIQYF
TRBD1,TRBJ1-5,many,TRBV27,TGTGCCAGCAGTTTTGGACAGGGGATACAGCCCCAGCATTTT,CASSFGQGIQPQHF
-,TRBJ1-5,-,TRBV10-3,TGTGCCACAAGGGGGGTCTCTAGCAATCAGCCCCAGCATTTT,CATRGVSSNQPQHF
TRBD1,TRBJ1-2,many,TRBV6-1,TGTGCCAGCAGAGGGCTGACAGGGAGCCATGGCTACACCTTC,CASRGLTGSHGYTF
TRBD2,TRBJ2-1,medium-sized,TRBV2,TGTGCCAGCAGTGAAGTAGCTAGCGGGGGGGCCTACAATGAGCAGTTCTTC,CASSEVASGGAYNEQFF
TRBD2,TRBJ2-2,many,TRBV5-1,TGCGCCAGCAGCTTGTTTGCGGGGGACACCGGGGAGCTGTTTTTT,CASSLFAGDTGELFF
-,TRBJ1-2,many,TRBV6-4,TGTGCCAGCAGTGCCTTCTCCGGGACCGGCTATGGCTACACCTTC,CASSAFSGTGYGYTF
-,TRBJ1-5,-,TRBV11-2,TGTGCCAGCAGCACATTCAATCAGCCCCAGCATTTT,CASSTFNQPQHF
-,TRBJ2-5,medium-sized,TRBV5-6,TGTGCCAGCAGCCCCGGGACGGTTCCGGGAGAGACCCAGTACTTC,CASSPGTVPGETQYF
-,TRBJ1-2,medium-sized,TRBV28,TGTGCCAGCAGATTTCCGGGACTGGGAGGCTATGGCTACACCTTC,CASRFPGLGGYGYTF
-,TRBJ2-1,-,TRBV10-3,TGTGCCATCAGTGAGTCGAGCCGACTCAATGAGCAGTTCTTC,CAISESSRLNEQFF
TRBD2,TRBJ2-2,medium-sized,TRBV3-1,TGTGCCAGCAGCCAATCCGCCGGGACTAGTCACACCGGGGAGCTGTTTTTT,CASSQSAGTSHTGELFF
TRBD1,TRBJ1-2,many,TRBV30,TGTGCCTGGAACCTGGGACAGGGGTATGGCTACACCTTC,CAWNLGQGYGYTF
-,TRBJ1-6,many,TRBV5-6,TGTGCCAGCAGCTTCGGGACCTATAATTCACCCCTCCACTTT,CASSFGTYNSPLHF
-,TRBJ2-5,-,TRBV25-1,TGTGCCAGCAGTGACTCAAGGGCAGGGCGAGAGACCCAGTACTTC,CASSDSRAGRETQYF
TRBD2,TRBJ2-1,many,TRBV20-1,TGCAGTGCTAGAGATTTACTAGCGGGGGGGAGTATCAACAATGAGCAGTTCTTC,CSARDLLAGGSINNEQFF
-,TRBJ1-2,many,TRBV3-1,TGTGCCAGCAGCCCGACCGGGGATGGCTATGGCTACACCTTC,CASSPTGDGYGYTF
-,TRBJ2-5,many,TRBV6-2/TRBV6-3,TGTGCCAGCAGTCCAACACGGAAAGCCGTAGAGACCCAGTACTTC,CASSPTRKAVETQYF
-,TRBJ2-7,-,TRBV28,TGTGCCAGCAGTTCAGGGTCTCCCTACGAGCAGTACTTC,CASSSGSPYEQYF
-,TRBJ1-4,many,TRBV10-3,TGTGCCATCAGTGAGTCGCGGACAACTAATGAAAAACTGTTTTTT,CAISESRTTNEKLFF
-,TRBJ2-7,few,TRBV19,TGTGCCAGTAGTATTCGGACGATGTACGAGCAGTACTTC,CASSIRTMYEQYF
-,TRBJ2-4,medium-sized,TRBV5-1,TGCGCCAGCAGCTTGGTAACAGAGAACATTCAGTACTTC,CASSLVTENIQYF
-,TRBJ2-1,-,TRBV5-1,TGCGCCAGCAGTAGGGACCTCTCCTACGATGAGCAGTTCTTC,CASSRDLSYDEQFF